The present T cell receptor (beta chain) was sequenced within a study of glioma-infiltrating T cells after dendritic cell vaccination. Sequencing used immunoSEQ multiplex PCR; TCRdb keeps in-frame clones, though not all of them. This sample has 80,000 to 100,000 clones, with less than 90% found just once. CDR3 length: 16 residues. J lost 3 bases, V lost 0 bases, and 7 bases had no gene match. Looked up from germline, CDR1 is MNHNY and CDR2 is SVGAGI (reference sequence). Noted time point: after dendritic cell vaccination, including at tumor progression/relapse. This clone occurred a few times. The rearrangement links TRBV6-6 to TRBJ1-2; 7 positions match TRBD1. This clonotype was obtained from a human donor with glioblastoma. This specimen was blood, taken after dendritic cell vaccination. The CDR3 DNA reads TGTGCCAGCAGTTACTCGACAGGGATCGATCACTATGGCTACACCTTC. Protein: CASSYSTGIDHYGYTF.